Sequencing of this T cell receptor (beta chain) was carried out in a study of T cell repertoires in cytomegalovirus infection. Study summary: In the study, CMV epitopes included recently identified HLA-C-restricted and well-studied HLA-B-restricted ones.

This clonotype was seen many times. Its antigen is currently unknown. Germline CDR1 and CDR2: SGHVS and FQNEAQ. CDR3 length equals 15 residues. Trimming pared 1 base from V and 0 bases from J, leaving 9 bases between. Whole-study findings and limits: Summed frequency of public TCR beta families distinguished CMV carriers with the relevant HLA. The response measured ex vivo was dominated by TCR beta clonotypes (HLA-C-restricted and CMV-specific).

MiXCR, applied by TCRdb to the reads, yields one record per CDR3 protein. The sample carries 800,000 to 950,000 distinct CDR3 sequences, about 30% recorded once. The chain uses TRBV7-8 and TRBJ1-2; no firm D call. This TCR derives from a human donor in good health (CMV status not recorded). Some clones in this sample may be carry-over from other donors' samples. The sample consisted of cultured CD8+ T cells from PBMCs, taken from culture after CMV antigen stimulation. The CDR3 bases are TGTGCCAGCAGCTTAGAGGCAGGTCCTAACTATGGCTACACCTTC. It encodes CASSLEAGPNYGYTF. The variable domain in full, completed from reference TRBV7-8 and TRBJ1-2, reads GAGVSQSPRYKVAKRGQDVALRCDPISGHVSLFWYQQALGQGPEFLTYFQNEAQLDKSGLPSDRFFAERPEGSVSTLKIQRTQQEDSAVYLCASSLEAGPNYGYTFGSGTRLTVV.